This T cell receptor (beta chain) originates from a study of CD8+ T cells in alopecia areata. cDNA prepared by RNA extraction and subsequent reverse transcription served as the template for sequencing. Method: immunoSEQ multiplex PCR; TCRdb's copy keeps in-frame clones and lacks some. This table holds around 120,000 clones, 58% found once. Germline-derived CDR1 and CDR2 are MNHEY and SVGAGI. Trimming took 2 bases from V and 7 from J, leaving 6 bases between them. The CDR3 runs 11 residues. Described treatment: oral pan-JAK inhibitor, 5-10 mg twice daily. The TCR sequence derives from a human donor with alopecia areata. The sequences come from CD8+ T cells sorted from blood, collected at week 4, from a patient treated with tofacitinib. The chain combines TRBV6-5 with TRBJ2-7, with D possibly called TRBD1 or TRBD2 (5 bases each). CDR3 residues: CASSYGGEQYF. The CDR3 bases are TGTGCCAGCAGTTACGGGGGAGAGCAGTACTTC.